A single sample is the source of the 24 T cell receptor beta chains below, sequenced in a study of Ad26.COV2.S vaccination and SARS-CoV-2 variants. The treatment is: 19 received Ad26.COV2.S at low or high dose, single or two shots; about 5 received placebo; per-sample allocation not given. Samples came from day 63 after the first vaccine or placebo injection. Assay used: immunoSEQ multiplex PCR; TCRdb lists only in-frame clones, some missing. Here the sample spans a few hundred thousand clones, around 85% being singletons. This sample comprised peripheral blood, obtained in a trial of Ad26.COV2.S vaccine versus placebo. The receptors stem from a person aged 18-60 years who received the Ad26.COV2.S COVID-19 vaccine or a placebo.

The chain employs TRBV7-9 and TRBJ2-7, with D possibly being TRBD1 or TRBD2 (5 bases each). This CDR3 has 14 amino acids. Between the trimmed V and J ends, which lost 4 bases and 0 bases, there was a span of 10 bases. Germline V CDR1 and CDR2: SEHNR, FQNEAQ (reference sequence). The CDR3 DNA reads as TGTGCCAGCAGCTACCGGGACGGCTCCTACGAGCAGTACTTC. Translated, it gives CASSYRDGSYEQYF.

The chain carries TRBV18 and TRBJ2-5; D gene ambiguous. Germline CDR1 reads KGHSH; CDR2 reads LQKENI. Deletions cut 3 bases from V and 2 bases from J, with 10 bases between. The CDR3 has 14 amino acids. The CDR3 DNA follows: TGTGCCAGCTCACCGCCGATGGGTCAAGAGACCCAGTACTTC. Amino acids: CASSPPMGQETQYF. The complete variable domain, with remaining parts taken from reference TRBV18 and TRBJ2-5, reads NAGVMQNPRHLVRRRGQEARLRCSPMKGHSHVYWYRQLPEEGLKFMVYLQKENIIDESGMPKERFSAEFPKEGPSILRIQQVVRGDSAAYFCASSPPMGQETQYFGPGTRLLVL.

The CDR3 sequence: CASSLGTRDRDYSNYGYTF. CDR3 nucleotide sequence: TGCGCCAGCAGCTTGGGAACCCGGGACAGGGACTATTCTAACTATGGCTACACCTTC. The genes are TRBV5-1 and TRBJ1-2; 9 bases align to TRBD1. The CDR3 has 19 amino acids. Losses at the gene ends were 0 bases for V and 0 bases for J; bases not matched to a gene: 12. Germline V gene lookup returns CDR1 SGHRS and CDR2 YFSETQ.

This chain connects TRBV10-3 to TRBJ2-2; possible D gene TRBD1, 6 bases. This CDR3 contains 15 residues. Looked up from germline, CDR1 is ENHRY and CDR2 is SYGVKD. The V end was cut by 0 bases, the J end by 1 base, with 6 bases between. The CDR3 DNA follows: TGTGCCATCAGTGAGTCGGGACAGAACACCGGGGAGCTGTTTTTT. As protein: CAISESGQNTGELFF.

This clone was picked up one time. This chain uses TRBV4-1 with TRBJ2-5; 11 bases agree with TRBD2. Germline V gene sequence: CDR1 MGHRA, CDR2 YSYEKL. Trimming removed 4 bases from V and 3 bases from J; junction bases left unmatched: 4. There are 15 residues in the CDR3. The CDR3 nucleotides are TGCGCCAGCAGCCCTCTAGCGGGAGGAAAAGAGACCCAGTACTTC. Amino acids: CASSPLAGGKETQYF.

In DNA, the CDR3 is TGTGCCAGCAGTGATCGGGGACAGGCATTCAATGAGCAGTTCTTC. Encoded protein: CASSDRGQAFNEQFF. V usage is TRBV2 and J usage is TRBJ2-1; TRBD1 matches 8 bases. CDR1 is SNHLY, CDR2 FYNNEI, per germline. V gave up 3 bases and J gave up 6 bases; unmatched junction bases: 7. The length of the CDR3 is 15 residues.

This chain uses TRBV4-3 with TRBJ1-3; D gene uncertain. V was pared by 8 bases and J by 0 bases, with 17 bases between. The CDR3 covers 16 residues. In germline, CDR1 is LGHNA, CDR2 YSLEER. In nucleotides, the CDR3 is TGCGCCAGCGGCTCGGGCGGTTTTAGCTCTGGAAACACCATATATTTT. This translates into CASGSGGFSSGNTIYF.

The rearrangement links TRBV11-1 to TRBJ2-2, with 8 nucleotides matching TRBD1. Germline CDR1 and CDR2: SGHAT and FQDESV (reference sequence). The CDR3 totals 15 residues. With V trimmed by 5 bases and J by 9 bases, 11 bases remained unmatched. CDR3 DNA: TGTGCCAGCAGCGACACCCGACAGGGGCGGCGGGAGCTGTTTTTT. Residues: CASSDTRQGRRELFF. Supplemented by reference TRBV11-1 and TRBJ2-2, the full variable domain reads EAEVAQSPRYKITEKSQAVAFWCDPISGHATLYWYRQILGQGPELLVQFQDESVVDDSQLPKDRFSAERLKGVDSTLKIQPAELGDSAMYLCASSDTRQGRRELFFGEGSRLTVL.

The J gene is TRBJ2-2, the V gene TRBV5-1; D gene ambiguous. The CDR3 has 15 residues. The germline V gene encodes CDR1 SGHRS and CDR2 YFSETQ. The V end was cut by 4 bases, the J end by 2 bases, with 12 bases between. The CDR3 DNA reads as TGCGCCAGCAGCCCCCTTGGTGGTAACACCGGGGAGCTGTTTTTT. This codes for CASSPLGGNTGELFF. Filled out from reference TRBV5-1 and TRBJ2-2, the complete variable domain reads KAGVTQTPRYLIKTRGQQVTLSCSPISGHRSVSWYQQTPGQGLQFLFEYFSETQRNKGNFPGRFSGRQFSNSRSEMNVSTLELGDSALYLCASSPLGGNTGELFFGEGSRLTVL.

CDR3 sequence reads: CASSLTVGEQFF. The CDR3 nucleotides are TGTGCCAGCAGCTTAACTGTGGGTGAGCAGTTCTTC. The chain couples TRBV7-2 to TRBJ2-1; no firm D call. Trimming stripped 2 bases from V and 9 bases from J, with 8 bases between. The germline V gene has CDR1 SGHTA and CDR2 FQGNSA. This CDR3 has 12 residues. Complete variable domain (other parts from reference TRBV7-2 and TRBJ2-1): GAGVSQSPSNKVTEKGKDVELRCDPISGHTALYWYRQSLGQGLEFLIYFQGNSAPDKSGLPSDRFSAERTGGSVSTLTIQRTQQEDSAVYLCASSLTVGEQFFGPGTRLTVL.

The chain carries TRBV7-9 and TRBJ1-5, with D perhaps TRBD1 (6 bases). The length of the CDR3 is 15 residues. In germline, CDR1 is SEHNR, CDR2 FQNEAQ (reference sequence). The germline V and J ends were trimmed by 5 bases and 3 bases, with 14 bases remaining between them. The CDR3 coding sequence is TGTGCCAGCAGCGAACGGGGGGCCCCCAATCAGCCCCAGCATTTT. This encodes CASSERGAPNQPQHF.

The chain combines TRBV19 with TRBJ1-2; D possibly corresponds to TRBD1 (6 bases). The V end was cut by 5 bases, the J end by 8 bases, with 12 bases between. The CDR3 sequence is 12 residues long. Germline values: CDR1 LNHDA, CDR2 SQIVND (reference sequence). The CDR3 sequence: CASSAQGGGYTF. The CDR3 DNA reads TGTGCCAGTAGTGCCCAAGGGGGAGGCTACACCTTC. Together with reference TRBV19 and TRBJ1-2, the CDR3 gives the full variable domain: DGGITQSPKYLFRKEGQNVTLSCEQNLNHDAMYWYRQDPGQGLRLIYYSQIVNDFQKGDIAEGYSVSREKKESFPLTVTSAQKNPTAFYLCASSAQGGGYTFGSGTRLTVV.

The chain is built from TRBV6-5 and TRBJ2-3, with D tentatively TRBD1 (6 bases). There are 15 residues in the CDR3. V was cut by 2 bases and J by 0 bases, with 9 bases left in between. In germline, CDR1 is MNHEY, CDR2 SVGAGI. The CDR3, as DNA: TGTGCCAGCAGTTACGGACAGACTAGCACAGATACGCAGTATTTT. The encoded protein is CASSYGQTSTDTQYF.

This clone has a single count. The chain couples TRBV28 to TRBJ2-7, with a tentative D call TRBD1 (6 bases). The CDR3 is made up of 15 amino acids. Trimming pared 2 bases from V and 0 bases from J, leaving 11 bases between. Germline lookup yields CDR1 MDHEN and CDR2 SYDVKM. CDR3 sequence reads: CASSLIGQISYEQYF. The CDR3 bases are TGTGCCAGCAGTTTAATAGGACAGATCTCCTACGAGCAGTACTTC.

In this sample, this clone turned up once. The chain has TRBV11-2 and TRBJ2-2; no reliable D call. This CDR3 is 13 amino acids long. Trimming left V 8 bases short and J 2 bases short, with 9 bases between. The V gene's germline CDR1 is SGHAT and CDR2 FQNNGV. CDR3 coding DNA: TGTGCCAGCCGTATAGGAAACACCGGGGAGCTGTTTTTT. Its translation is CASRIGNTGELFF.

The chain couples TRBV7-2 to TRBJ2-1; a weak D match, TRBD1 (6 bases). Trimming cost V 7 bases and J 2 bases, with 12 bases left between them. Germline CDR1 is SGHTA and CDR2 is FQGNSA. This CDR3 spans 14 amino acids. CDR3 in amino acids: CASTPRGAYNEQFF. Here the CDR3 DNA reads TGTGCCAGCACTCCCAGGGGCGCCTACAATGAGCAGTTCTTC.

This chain joins TRBV2 and TRBJ1-4, with D uncertain. This CDR3 contains 14 residues. Trimming cost V 6 bases and J 6 bases, with 14 bases left between them. Germline V gene data show CDR1 as SNHLY and CDR2 as FYNNEI. In DNA form, the CDR3 reads TGTGCCAGCAGATCTTCCGCGGCCTATGAAAAACTGTTTTTT. It yields the protein CASRSSAAYEKLFF.

This clone was counted only a few times. The genes are TRBV7-9 and TRBJ2-2; TRBD1 matches at 11 bases. V gave up 6 bases and J gave up 6 bases; unmatched junction bases: 6. The germline CDR1 and CDR2 sequences are SEHNR and FQNEAQ (reference sequence). This CDR3 is built from 15 residues. As DNA, the CDR3 is TGTGCCAGCAGGCCGGGACAGGGGGGATCCGGGGAGCTGTTTTTT. Protein product: CASRPGQGGSGELFF.

The V call is TRBV7-9, the J call TRBJ2-2; D gene unclear. Germline V gene sequence: CDR1 SEHNR, CDR2 FQNEAQ (reference sequence). The germline V and J ends were trimmed by 2 bases and 5 bases, with 3 bases remaining between them. CDR3 length: 12 amino acids. CDR3 sequence reads: CASSLRTGELFF. CDR3 nucleotide sequence: TGTGCCAGCAGCTTACGTACCGGGGAGCTGTTTTTT.

The V call is TRBV18, the J call TRBJ1-6; perhaps TRBD1 as D (5 bases). In germline, CDR1 is KGHSH, CDR2 LQKENI. Trimming shortened V by 3 bases and J by 8 bases, and 11 bases separated the two germline ends. The CDR3 consists of 14 residues. Here the CDR3 DNA reads TGTGCCAGCTCACCGGTGGACATTTATTCACCCCTCCACTTT. Protein sequence: CASSPVDIYSPLHF.

The chain is built from TRBV7-8 and TRBJ2-7; the D gene is possibly TRBD1 (6 bases). Germline V lookup: CDR1 SGHVS, CDR2 FQNEAQ. Trimming removed 5 bases from V and 2 bases from J, with 13 bases in between. The CDR3 length is 14 residues. CDR3 nucleotide sequence: TGTGCCAGCAGCCTTAGACAGGCGCCCTACGAGCAGTACGTC. Amino acid sequence: CASSLRQAPYEQYV.

The rearrangement links TRBV15 to TRBJ2-3; 9 bases align to TRBD2. In germline, CDR1 is LNHNV, CDR2 YYDKDF (reference sequence). The CDR3 length is 18 residues. The V gene end was trimmed by 0 bases and the J gene end by 2 bases; junction bases not matched to a gene: 9. The CDR3 is CATSRDHWRGGPTDTQYF. Here the CDR3 DNA reads TGTGCCACCAGCAGAGACCACTGGCGGGGGGGCCCCACAGATACGCAGTATTTT.

The chain carries TRBV7-3 and TRBJ2-1, with D possibly called TRBD1 or TRBD2 (5 bases each). CDR3 length equals 18 residues. The germline gives CDR1 SGHTA, CDR2 FQGTGA. Trimming removed 5 bases at V and 10 bases at J, with 30 bases between. Here the CDR3 DNA reads TGTGCCAGCAGCCCAAATCCTAACCCGGGACCCTCTGCAAGAGAGCAGTTCTTC. Translating gives CASSPNPNPGPSAREQFF.

The V and J genes are TRBV3-1 (or the pseudogene TRBV3-2) and TRBJ1-3, with TRBD1 as a possible D gene (6 bases). Trimming removed 0 bases at V and 1 base at J, with 13 bases between. Looked up from germline, CDR1 is LGHDT and CDR2 is YNNKEL (reference sequence). The length of the CDR3 is 17 residues. Here the CDR3 reads CASSQDPSGVSGNTIYF. The CDR3, as DNA: TGTGCCAGCAGCCAAGACCCTTCAGGGGTATCTGGAAACACCATATATTTT.